These 30 T cell receptor beta chains were sequenced from one sample in a study of a mutant IDH1 vaccine in newly diagnosed glioma. Time point here: week 23, last vaccination. Topical imiquimod accompanied each vaccine dose, which consisted of 300 ug of mutant IDH1 20-mer peptide. Their antigens remain unidentified. Method: immunoSEQ multiplex PCR; TCRdb's copy keeps in-frame clones and lacks some. The table records 40,000 to 50,000 clones, about 79% of them present only once. The material was PBMCs, obtained from a glioma patient whose treatment included an IDH1 peptide vaccine. These receptor sequences come from a woman aged 40 to 49 with glioma. Some clones in this sample may be carry-over from other donors' samples.

The V call is TRBV6-5, the J call TRBJ1-4; D remains ambiguous. The germline CDR1 and CDR2 sequences are MNHEY and SVGAGI. This CDR3 is built from 14 residues. Trimming cost V 4 bases and J 5 bases, with 11 bases left between them. The chain's CDR3 is CASSLDGVNEKLFF. The CDR3 DNA reads TGTGCCAGCAGTTTGGACGGCGTGAATGAAAAACTGTTTTTT.

CDR3: CAIWNSYEQYF. CDR3 DNA sequence: TGTGCCATCTGGAACTCCTACGAGCAGTACTTC. This chain uses TRBV10-3 with TRBJ2-7; D not resolved. The V gene lost 8 bases and the J gene lost 0 bases, with 5 bases spanning the gap. CDR3 size: 11 residues. Per the germline V gene, CDR1 is ENHRY and CDR2 is SYGVKD.

J is TRBJ1-1 and V is TRBV7-9; D unresolved. Trimming took off 3 bases at V and 3 bases at J, with 8 bases between the two ends. Germline loops: CDR1 SEHNR, CDR2 FQNEAQ (reference sequence). The CDR3 spans 13 residues. The CDR3 region has the DNA TGTGCCAGCAGCTTCCCCATAGACACTGAAGCTTTCTTT. Its protein product is CASSFPIDTEAFF.

The genes are TRBV7-8 and TRBJ2-5; 9 bases fit TRBD1. V shed 6 bases, J shed 3 bases, and the junction held 11 bases outside the gene matches. This CDR3 is 16 amino acids long. The germline V gene encodes CDR1 SGHVS and CDR2 FQNEAQ. CDR3 amino acids: CASSVGTGGWEETQYF. CDR3 nucleotide sequence: TGTGCCAGCAGTGTAGGAACAGGGGGCTGGGAAGAGACCCAGTACTTC.

This chain joins TRBV4-2 and TRBJ1-3, with a tentative D call TRBD1 (6 bases). V was cut by 0 bases and J by 2 bases, with 14 bases left in between. The CDR3 is 17 amino acids. CDR1 LGHNA and CDR2 YNFKEQ come from the germline V gene. In nucleotides, the CDR3 is TGTGCCAGCAGCCAAGACAGGGGTTCTGTCGCTGGAAACACCATATATTTT. This translates into CASSQDRGSVAGNTIYF.

This clone was seen once. The chain couples TRBV6-4 to TRBJ2-2; weak D call: TRBD1 (5 bases). The CDR3 is made up of 15 amino acids. Germline lookup yields CDR1 MRHNA and CDR2 SNTAGT. V lost 5 bases to trimming and J lost 2 bases, with 12 bases between them. DNA of the CDR3: TGTGCCAGCAGTCCACAGGCCCTAAACACCGGGGAGCTGTTTTTT. Its protein is CASSPQALNTGELFF.

V and J are TRBV7-2 and TRBJ2-1; 9 nucleotides line up with TRBD2. Germline loops: CDR1 SGHTA, CDR2 FQGNSA. The trim removed 4 bases at V and 2 bases at J, leaving 9 bases unmatched. The CDR3 is 17 amino acids. The CDR3 DNA is TGTGCCAGCAGCTATGCCCCCGGACTAGCGCCCTACAATGAGCAGTTCTTC. Protein: CASSYAPGLAPYNEQFF.

The V call is TRBV29-1, the J call TRBJ1-1; maybe TRBD1 (6 bases). There are 11 residues in the CDR3. V dropped 1 base and J dropped 10 bases, with 10 bases sitting between them. Germline CDR1 SQVTM, CDR2 ANQGSEA. This chain's CDR3 is CSVEGGAGAFF. The CDR3 coding sequence is TGCAGCGTTGAAGGGGGGGCCGGAGCTTTCTTT. Variable domain in full (rest from reference TRBV29-1 and TRBJ1-1): SAVISQKPSRDICQRGTSLTIQCQVDSQVTMMFWYRQQPGQSLTLIATANQGSEATYESGFVIDKFPISRPNLTFSTLTVSNMSPEDSSIYLCSVEGGAGAFFGQGTRLTVV.

The CDR3 protein is CASSKGGREQFF. For the CDR3, the DNA is TGCGCCAGCAGCAAAGGGGGGCGGGAGCAGTTCTTC. The chain links TRBV4-3 to TRBJ2-1, with D perhaps TRBD1 or TRBD2 (6 bases each). Trimming took off 5 bases at V and 10 bases at J, with 12 bases between the two ends. CDR1 and CDR2 (germline): LGHNA, YSLEER. The CDR3 is 12 residues long.

The chain recombines TRBV27 with TRBJ2-7; 10 bases line up with TRBD1. With 4 bases clipped from V and 0 bases from J, the junction kept 6 bases outside the gene matches. The CDR3 consists of 16 residues. CDR1 MNHEY and CDR2 SMNVEV come from the germline V gene (reference sequence). DNA of the CDR3: TGTGCCAGCAGTTGGGGACAGGGGATTGCCTCCTACGAGCAGTACTTC. It is translated as CASSWGQGIASYEQYF.

V gene TRBV11-2 combines with J gene TRBJ1-2; D is uncertain. Trimming cost V 6 bases and J 3 bases, with 17 bases left between them. The germline V gene has CDR1 SGHAT and CDR2 FQNNGV. The CDR3 extends over 15 amino acids. CDR3 bases: TGTGCCAGCAGTGATTTAGGGATTTACGACTATGGCTACACCTTC. Amino acid sequence: CASSDLGIYDYGYTF.

The chain is built from TRBV7-2 and TRBJ1-2; D is uncertain. Germline CDR1 and CDR2: SGHTA and FQGNSA. This CDR3 spans 14 amino acids. The ends were cut back, 1 base at V and 8 bases at J, with 14 bases in the middle. CDR3 in DNA: TGTGCCAGCAGCTTAGAAGGAGGCGTCGGGGGCTACACCTTC. Protein sequence: CASSLEGGVGGYTF.

The V gene is TRBV6-1, the J gene TRBJ1-3; perhaps TRBD1 as D (6 bases). V was shortened by 3 bases and J by 11 bases, with 14 bases between the two germline ends. From germline, CDR1 is MNHNS and CDR2 SASEGT. This CDR3 is built from 13 residues. The CDR3 DNA is TGTGCCAGCAGTGAGACTGCACAGGGCCCCATATATTTT. Amino acid sequence: CASSETAQGPIYF.

The rearrangement links TRBV2 to TRBJ2-7; unclear D gene. The length of the CDR3 is 12 residues. Germline lookup yields CDR1 SNHLY and CDR2 FYNNEI. Trimming took 7 bases from V and 2 from J, leaving 9 bases between them. CDR3 residues: CASIGQAYEQYF. CDR3 coding DNA: TGTGCCAGCATAGGCCAGGCCTACGAGCAGTACTTC.

The rearrangement joins TRBV5-5 to TRBJ2-1; D is uncertain. CDR3 length: 15 residues. The germline V gene encodes CDR1 SGHKS and CDR2 YYEKEE (reference sequence). Trimming shortened V by 1 base and J by 0 bases, and 8 bases separated the two germline ends. CDR3 nucleotides: TGTGCCAGCAGCTTGTCCCAGAGCTCCTACAATGAGCAGTTCTTC. Its protein product is CASSLSQSSYNEQFF. Combining the CDR3 with reference TRBV5-5 and TRBJ2-1 gives the whole variable domain DAGVTQSPTHLIKTRGQQVTLRCSPISGHKSVSWYQQVLGQGPQFIFQYYEKEERGRGNFPDRFSARQFPNYSSELNVNALLLGDSALYLCASSLSQSSYNEQFFGPGTRLTVL.

The gene calls are TRBV9 and TRBJ1-1; tentative D call: TRBD1 (6 bases). The germline gives CDR1 SGDLS, CDR2 YYNGEE. The CDR3 is 16 residues long. Between the trimmed V and J ends, which lost 5 bases and 3 bases, there was a span of 20 bases. This chain's CDR3 is CASSPFSGTLDTEAFF. The DNA for the CDR3 is TGTGCCAGCAGTCCCTTCTCCGGGACACTGGACACTGAAGCTTTCTTT.

V gene TRBV6-4 combines with J gene TRBJ2-2; D is ambiguous. This CDR3 contains 14 residues. CDR1 and CDR2 (germline): MRHNA, SNTAGT. Deletions cut 5 bases from V and 3 bases from J, with 10 bases between. CDR3 region: CASSPGPDTGELFF. The CDR3 DNA reads as TGTGCCAGCAGTCCCGGTCCGGACACCGGGGAGCTGTTTTTT.

The CDR3 region is CASSSTGMNTEAFF. The CDR3 bases are TGTGCCAGCAGCTCGACAGGGATGAACACTGAAGCTTTCTTT. The chain links TRBV7-2 to TRBJ1-1; 7 bases are shared with TRBD1. The CDR3 sequence is 14 residues long. Germline CDR1 and CDR2: SGHTA and FQGNSA. J lost 0 bases, V lost 4 bases, and 2 bases had no gene match.

The chain joins TRBV7-2 to TRBJ1-1, with D possibly being TRBD1 (5 bases). Trimming stripped 3 bases from V and 12 bases from J, with 17 bases between. In germline, CDR1 is SGHTA, CDR2 FQGNSA. CDR3 length: 13 amino acids. The CDR3 loop is CASSLGRLRPPFF. Here the CDR3 DNA reads TGTGCCAGCAGCTTGGGACGTTTACGGCCCCCTTTCTTT.

The rearrangement links TRBV12-5 to TRBJ2-1, with D unclear. CDR1 is LGHNT, CDR2 FRNRAP, per germline. This CDR3 region has 15 residues. The ends were cut back, 7 bases at V and 0 bases at J, with 13 bases in the middle. The CDR3 DNA sequence: TGTGCTAGTGCCTTGGCTGGTAACTCCTACAATGAGCAGTTCTTC. It encodes CASALAGNSYNEQFF.

The V and J genes are TRBV6-6 and TRBJ2-2; 7 nucleotides align to TRBD1. There are 16 residues in the CDR3. Unmatched junction bases numbered 7, after V lost 2 bases and J lost 4 bases. CDR1 and CDR2 from the germline V gene are MNHNY and SVGAGI (reference sequence). CDR3 residues: CASSYGTGATTGELFF. The CDR3 DNA reads TGTGCCAGCAGTTACGGTACAGGGGCCACCACCGGGGAGCTGTTTTTT.

The rearrangement links TRBV4-3 to TRBJ2-7; 7 nucleotides agree with TRBD1. Germline V lookup: CDR1 LGHNA, CDR2 YSLEER. J lost 4 bases, V lost 0 bases, and 3 bases had no gene match. The CDR3 sequence is 14 residues long. The CDR3 sequence: CASSQDHRGYEQYF. CDR3 coding DNA: TGCGCCAGCAGCCAAGATCACAGGGGATACGAGCAGTACTTC.

This clone was counted only a few times. The chain uses TRBV30 and TRBJ1-2, with 9 bases fitting TRBD1. Germline V CDR1 and CDR2: GTSNPN, SVGIG (reference sequence). The CDR3 totals 15 residues. With 5 bases clipped from V and 4 bases from J, the junction kept 11 bases outside the gene matches. The CDR3 DNA sequence: TGTGCCTGGGCGACCGGGACAGGGCAACTCTATGGCTACACCTTC. It is translated as CAWATGTGQLYGYTF. Full variable domain (rest looked up from reference TRBV30 and TRBJ1-2): SQTIHQWPATLVQPVGSPLSLECTVEGTSNPNLYWYRQAAGRGLQLLFYSVGIGQISSEVPQNLSASRPQDRQFILSSKKLLLSDSGFYLCAWATGTGQLYGYTFGSGTRLTVV.

J is TRBJ2-7 and V is TRBV18, with 7 bases aligning to TRBD1. J gave up 5 bases and V 5 bases, and 6 bases lay outside the gene matches. CDR3 length equals 13 residues. Germline CDR1 KGHSH, CDR2 LQKENI. The CDR3 nucleotides read TGTGCCAGCTCATCTGGACAGGCGAACGAGCAGTACTTC. Its protein product is CASSSGQANEQYF.

The chain uses TRBV4-3 and TRBJ1-4, with unresolved D. Trimming stripped 0 bases from V and 4 bases from J, with 6 bases between. CDR1 is LGHNA, CDR2 YSLEER, per germline. This CDR3 spans 14 amino acids. The CDR3, as DNA: TGCGCCAGCAGCCAAGAACTCCATAATGAAAAACTGTTTTTT. Amino acids: CASSQELHNEKLFF.

The rearrangement links TRBV9 to TRBJ1-5; D is ambiguous. Germline V gene lookup returns CDR1 SGDLS and CDR2 YYNGEE. The CDR3 consists of 18 residues. V shed 0 bases and J shed 0 bases, with 16 bases lying between them. The CDR3 DNA reads as TGTGCCAGCAGCGTAGGATCCCTACTAAGATATAGCAATCAGCCCCAGCATTTT. Amino acids: CASSVGSLLRYSNQPQHF.

The rearrangement uses TRBV14 and TRBJ1-1; 8 nucleotides line up with TRBD1. Germline V gene data show CDR1 as SGHDN and CDR2 as FVKESK. V lost 4 bases, J lost 8 bases, and 6 bases stayed unmatched. This CDR3 is 13 amino acids long. The DNA for the CDR3 is TGTGCCAGCAGCCTCGCCCGGGACAGGGAAGCTTTCTTT. Translated: CASSLARDREAFF. The full variable domain, completed using reference TRBV14 and TRBJ1-1, is EAGVTQFPSHSVIEKGQTVTLRCDPISGHDNLYWYRRVMGKEIKFLLHFVKESKQDESGMPNNRFLAERTGGTYSTLKVQPAELEDSGVYFCASSLARDREAFFGQGTRLTVV.

V and J are TRBV15 and TRBJ2-5; TRBD1 is a possible D gene (6 bases). Germline CDR1 and CDR2: LNHNV and YYDKDF (reference sequence). V was shortened by 1 base and J by 3 bases, with 15 bases between the two germline ends. The CDR3 runs 16 residues. The CDR3 sequence is CATSRAIRSGEETQYF. CDR3 DNA sequence: TGTGCCACCAGCAGAGCTATAAGGTCAGGGGAAGAGACCCAGTACTTC.

J is TRBJ2-4 and V is TRBV5-4, with TRBD2 identical over 8 bases. Germline loops: CDR1 SGHNT, CDR2 YYREEE (reference sequence). The CDR3 runs to 15 residues. Germline trimming cut 3 bases from V and 3 bases from J; bases unmatched to any gene: 5. CDR3 sequence (DNA): TGTGCCAGCAGCTCCCAGCGGGAGATCAAAAACATTCAGTACTTC. As protein: CASSSQREIKNIQYF.

This clone came up a few times. The chain uses TRBV7-9 and TRBJ2-5, with TRBD1 matching over 7 bases. Germline-derived CDR1 and CDR2 are SEHNR and FQNEAQ (reference sequence). V lost 5 bases to trimming and J lost 0 bases; unmatched junction nucleotides: 3. This CDR3 spans 14 amino acids. The CDR3 protein is CASSVQGYQETQYF. The CDR3 nucleotides read TGTGCCAGCAGCGTACAGGGGTACCAAGAGACCCAGTACTTC.